The 8 T cell receptor beta chains given below trace back to one sample, sequenced in a study of beta chain features in type 1 diabetes. Overall study results and limits: Shortening of TCRB CDR3s, moderate but significant, appeared in all four CD4+ subsets of Type 1 diabetes patients.

Sequenced material consisted of expressed TCRB transcripts (all of the isolated RNA was reverse transcribed). Measured with immunoSEQ multiplex PCR; TCRdb has only the in-frame clones, and not every one. This table holds more than 300,000 clones, roughly 8.8% found once. These receptors have no identified antigens. Material for sequencing was central memory CD4+ T cells from blood. These receptors all come from a man younger than 45 with type 1 diabetes.

In regard to this clone: The same CDR3 is also encoded by other DNA sequences in this sample. The chain carries TRBV7-9 and TRBJ1-2; weak D call: TRBD1 (5 bases). Per germline, CDR1 SEHNR and CDR2 FQNEAQ (reference sequence). Trimming took off 1 base at V and 8 bases at J, with 8 bases between the two ends. The CDR3 length is 12 residues. This chain's CDR3 is CASSLGGDGYTF. CDR3 DNA: TGTGCCAGCAGCTTAGGCGGGGACGGCTACACCTTC. Variable domain in full (rest from reference TRBV7-9 and TRBJ1-2): DTGVSQNPRHKITKRGQNVTFRCDPISEHNRLYWYRQTLGQGPEFLTYFQNEAQLEKSRLLSDRFSAERPKGSFSTLEIQRTEQGDSAMYLCASSLGGDGYTFGSGTRLTVV.

This sequence joins TRBV4-3 and TRBJ2-2; D possibly corresponds to TRBD1 (6 bases). The V and J ends lost 2 bases and 4 bases respectively, with 14 bases between them. CDR3 length: 16 amino acids. In germline, CDR1 is LGHNA, CDR2 YSLEER. The CDR3 region has the DNA TGCGCCAGCAGCCAATCCCTAGGGGGAGTCACCGGGGAGCTGTTTTTT. Its protein is CASSQSLGGVTGELFF.

A few counts support this clone. The genes are TRBV7-2 and TRBJ2-3, with TRBD1 as a possible D gene (7 bases). The length of the CDR3 is 14 residues. Germline V lookup: CDR1 SGHTA, CDR2 FQGNSA. V was pared by 4 bases and J by 8 bases, with 16 bases between. The CDR3 DNA reads TGTGCCAGCAGCTGGGGAGGACAGGTCCCTACGCAGTATTTT. It yields the protein CASSWGGQVPTQYF. The full variable domain, in which reference TRBV7-2 and TRBJ2-3 provide the parts outside the CDR3, is GAGVSQSPSNKVTEKGKDVELRCDPISGHTALYWYRQSLGQGLEFLIYFQGNSAPDKSGLPSDRFSAERTGGSVSTLTIQRTQQEDSAVYLCASSWGGQVPTQYFGPGTRLTVL.

The CDR3 sequence is CAISGASLGYEQYF. The CDR3 DNA is TGTGCCATCAGTGGGGCTAGTCTTGGTTACGAGCAGTACTTC. J is TRBJ2-7 and V is TRBV10-3, with unresolved D. Germline assignment: CDR1 ENHRY and CDR2 SYGVKD. The CDR3 runs 14 residues. Trimming pared 4 bases from V and 4 bases from J, leaving 14 bases between.

This clone has just a few counts. The V gene is TRBV30, the J gene TRBJ1-2; possible D gene TRBD1, 6 bases. The V gene's germline CDR1 is GTSNPN and CDR2 SVGIG (reference sequence). Trimming stripped 7 bases from V and 4 bases from J, with 16 bases between. This CDR3 comprises 13 residues. For the CDR3, the DNA is TGTGCCTCGACTTTACGCAGGGGCTATGGCTACACCTTC. This encodes CASTLRRGYGYTF.

The chain couples TRBV10-1 to TRBJ2-7; possibly TRBD2 for D (6 bases). Germline V gene lookup returns CDR1 WNHNN and CDR2 SYGVQD (reference sequence). The V gene lost 2 bases and the J gene lost 7 bases, with 9 bases spanning the gap. The CDR3 sequence is 12 residues long. CDR3 coding DNA: TGCGCCAGCAGTGAGGGAAGCGGGGAGCAGTACTTC. Its translation: CASSEGSGEQYF.

This clone has only a few counts. This chain connects TRBV29-1 to TRBJ2-5; no definite D call. The V end was cut by 7 bases, the J end by 5 bases, with 14 bases between. Looked up from germline, CDR1 is SQVTM and CDR2 is ANQGSEA. The CDR3 extends over 12 amino acids. The CDR3 sequence: CSGREGGETQYF. The CDR3 DNA is TGCAGCGGTCGAGAAGGTGGGGAGACCCAGTACTTC.

This clone appeared a few times. This chain joins TRBV14 and TRBJ1-1; no clear D. V was shortened by 1 base and J by 11 bases, with 8 bases between the two germline ends. Looked up from germline, CDR1 is SGHDN and CDR2 is FVKESK. This CDR3 spans 11 amino acids. The CDR3 spells CASSQGPGAFF. Written as DNA, the CDR3 is TGTGCCAGCAGCCAAGGGCCTGGGGCTTTCTTT.